These 30 T cell receptor beta chains were all obtained from the same sample, sequenced in a study of T cells in Graves' hyperthyroidism and ophthalmopathy. RNA transcripts served as the template for amplifying TCR beta CDR3 regions. The HTBI primer set drove a first-round RT-PCR of the TCR CDR3. Using its own MiXCR run on the multiplex PCR reads, TCRdb lists one record per CDR3 protein. The sample has around 700,000 distinct CDR3 sequences; 15% to 20% are singletons. Source material: blood. These receptors came from a woman between 45 and 60 years old with Graves' hyperthyroidism that later progressed to Graves' ophthalmopathy.

This clonotype was seen many times. The chain is built from TRBV30 and TRBJ1-1; tentatively, D is TRBD1 (5 bases). This CDR3 has 13 amino acids. Germline V gene sequence: CDR1 GTSNPN, CDR2 SVGIG (reference sequence). Deletions cut 4 bases from V and 5 bases from J, with 14 bases between. The CDR3 DNA reads TGTGCCTGGATTGGGGGATCGAGGACTGAAGCTTTCTTT. The encoded protein is CAWIGGSRTEAFF.

This chain connects TRBV24-1 to TRBJ2-3; no firm D call. CDR1 and CDR2 (germline): KGHDR, SFDVKD. This CDR3 has 14 amino acids. Trimming took off 5 bases at V and 0 bases at J, with 8 bases between the two ends. For the CDR3, the DNA is TGTGCCACCAGTGGGCCCCTCAGCACAGATACGCAGTATTTT. It yields the protein CATSGPLSTDTQYF.

The rearrangement links TRBV10-3 to TRBJ1-1; 8 bases align to TRBD1. The CDR3 consists of 17 residues. V trimming: 4 bases; J trimming: 3 bases; junction bases outside the gene matches: 13. The germline V gene encodes CDR1 ENHRY and CDR2 SYGVKD. CDR3 loop: CAISGYRGSFMDTEAFF. DNA of the CDR3: TGTGCCATCAGTGGGTACAGGGGGAGCTTTATGGACACTGAAGCTTTCTTT.

This clonotype was seen more than once but under ten times. This chain joins TRBV20-1 and TRBJ2-3; D unclear. V dropped 1 base and J dropped 2 bases, with 16 bases sitting between them. This CDR3 has 16 residues. Germline assignment: CDR1 DFQATT and CDR2 SNEGSKA (reference sequence). CDR3 region: CSARGQVRQNTDTQYF. The CDR3 nucleotides read TGCAGTGCTAGAGGTCAGGTTCGGCAGAACACAGATACGCAGTATTTT.

The genes are TRBV6-5 and TRBJ2-7; TRBD1 is a possible D gene (5 bases). The V end lost 2 bases, the J end lost 2 bases, and 10 bases lay between the germline ends. Looked up from germline, CDR1 is MNHEY and CDR2 is SVGAGI. CDR3 size: 14 residues. This chain's CDR3 is CASSYQGSTYEQYF. The CDR3, as DNA: TGTGCCAGCAGTTACCAGGGTTCCACCTACGAGCAGTACTTC.

This clonotype has a count of ten or more. CDR3 amino acids: CASSLGRGNNEQFF. CDR3 DNA: TGCGCCAGCAGCTTGGGTAGGGGAAACAATGAGCAGTTCTTC. This chain links TRBV5-1 with TRBJ2-1, with D maybe TRBD1 (5 bases). Per the germline V gene, CDR1 is SGHRS and CDR2 is YFSETQ. V was clipped by 0 bases and J by 5 bases, with 9 bases between them. The CDR3 extends over 14 amino acids.

This clonotype was observed at least ten times. This rearrangement joins TRBV30 to TRBJ1-1; a weak D match, TRBD1 (5 bases). V lost 0 bases to trimming and J lost 0 bases, with 11 bases between them. Germline CDR1 GTSNPN, CDR2 SVGIG (reference sequence). The CDR3 is made up of 15 amino acids. The CDR3 sequence: CAWSVGTLVNTEAFF. CDR3 nucleotides: TGTGCCTGGAGTGTAGGGACCTTGGTGAACACTGAAGCTTTCTTT.

This clonotype was counted at least ten times. This rearrangement joins TRBV7-8 to TRBJ1-1, with unresolved D. V was shortened by 3 bases and J by 7 bases, with 12 bases between the two germline ends. There are 13 residues in the CDR3. Germline lookup yields CDR1 SGHVS and CDR2 FQNEAQ. CDR3 sequence reads: CASSFRLPHEAFF. The CDR3 nucleotides are TGTGCCAGCAGCTTTCGCCTGCCTCATGAAGCTTTCTTT.

This clonotype showed up many times. The chain joins TRBV5-5 to TRBJ1-3; D unclear. V was cut by 0 bases and J by 2 bases, with 6 bases left in between. Germline V gene data show CDR1 as SGHKS and CDR2 as YYEKEE (reference sequence). The CDR3 is 14 residues long. CDR3 nucleotide sequence: TGTGCCAGCAGCTTGGAGTTGACTGGAAACACCATATATTTT. This translates into CASSLELTGNTIYF.

This clonotype was picked up a small number of times. The gene calls are TRBV29-1 and TRBJ2-5, with TRBD2 matching over 10 bases. The germline gives CDR1 SQVTM, CDR2 ANQGSEA. This CDR3 spans 13 amino acids. The trim removed 7 bases at V and 2 bases at J, leaving 4 bases unmatched. DNA for the CDR3: TGCAGCGCTCTAGCGGGGGAACAAGAGACCCAGTACTTC. This gives the protein CSALAGEQETQYF.

This clonotype was seen just once. CDR3 nucleotides: TGCGCCAGCAGCCAAGTCGACCAGGGCCAATCTAACTATGGCTACACCTTC. Translated, it gives CASSQVDQGQSNYGYTF. The rearrangement uses TRBV4-1 and TRBJ1-2, with D tentatively TRBD1 (5 bases). Germline loops: CDR1 MGHRA, CDR2 YSYEKL. The CDR3 runs 17 residues. Deletions cut 1 base from V and 0 bases from J, with 15 bases between.

J is TRBJ2-7 and V is TRBV5-5; D tentatively reads TRBD1 or TRBD2 (5 bases each). Germline V lookup: CDR1 SGHKS, CDR2 YYEKEE (reference sequence). The germline V and J ends were trimmed by 0 bases and 3 bases, with 13 bases remaining between them. The CDR3 is made up of 15 amino acids. The CDR3 DNA reads TGTGCCAGCAGCTTGGGAGGGACGGGACGCTACGAGCAGTACTTC. It yields the protein CASSLGGTGRYEQYF.

This clonotype was detected ten times or more. The rearrangement links TRBV20-1 to TRBJ2-1, with TRBD1 as a possible D gene (6 bases). Trimming stripped 0 bases from V and 1 base from J, with 10 bases between. From germline, CDR1 is DFQATT and CDR2 SNEGSKA (reference sequence). The CDR3 runs to 15 residues. For the CDR3, the DNA is TGCAGTGCTAGAGAGGGGGCTATTTCCTACAATGAGCAGTTCTTC. Translation: CSAREGAISYNEQFF.

In this sample, this clonotype turned up many times. The rearrangement links TRBV7-3 to TRBJ2-5; no clear D gene. The CDR3 loop spans 13 amino acids. The germline CDR1 and CDR2 sequences are SGHTA and FQGTGA. The V end lost 2 bases, the J end lost 1 base, and 5 bases lay between the germline ends. CDR3 loop: CASSLEAQETQYF. The CDR3, as DNA: TGTGCCAGCAGCTTAGAGGCCCAAGAGACCCAGTACTTC.

This clonotype was seen repeatedly, ten times or more. The V gene is TRBV2, the J gene TRBJ1-3; D is undetermined. Germline V gene sequence: CDR1 SNHLY, CDR2 FYNNEI. V lost 2 bases, J lost 0 bases, and 5 bases lay in between. This CDR3 is built from 14 residues. CDR3 protein: CASSEFVSGNTIYF. In nucleotides, the CDR3 is TGTGCCAGCAGTGAATTTGTCTCTGGAAACACCATATATTTT.

This clonotype was counted many times. V is TRBV20-1 and J is TRBJ2-7; TRBD1 aligns across 11 bases. This CDR3 comprises 13 residues. Germline CDR1 reads DFQATT; CDR2 reads SNEGSKA (reference sequence). V gave up 0 bases and J gave up 9 bases; unmatched junction bases: 4. The chain's CDR3 is CSARDGDRGGQYF. The CDR3 DNA follows: TGCAGTGCTAGAGATGGGGACAGGGGGGGGCAGTACTTC.

The chain couples TRBV6-9 to TRBJ2-2; D perhaps matches TRBD1 (6 bases). V lost 3 bases, J lost 4 bases, and 12 bases lay in between. Germline V gene lookup returns CDR1 MNHGY and CDR2 SVAAGI. The CDR3 loop spans 15 amino acids. CDR3 loop: CASSYAQGITGELFF. The CDR3 DNA reads TGTGCCAGCAGTTACGCACAGGGAATCACCGGGGAGCTGTTTTTT.

This clonotype has ten or more counts. The rearrangement links TRBV11-2 to TRBJ2-5, with D possibly TRBD2 on 5 matching bases. The CDR3 has 12 amino acids. V was clipped by 5 bases and J by 4 bases, with 8 bases between them. Germline CDR1 reads SGHAT; CDR2 reads FQNNGV. The CDR3 spells CASSERGETQYF. The CDR3 nucleotides read TGTGCCAGCAGCGAACGGGGAGAGACCCAGTACTTC.

The rearrangement links TRBV12-3 or TRBV12-4 to TRBJ2-1, with TRBD2 matching over 12 bases. After removal of 6 bases from V and 7 bases from J, the junction contained 7 bases not matched to a gene. This CDR3 comprises 15 residues. The CDR3 loop reads CASSRASGGGNEQFF. Written as DNA, the CDR3 is TGTGCCAGCAGCAGGGCTAGCGGGGGGGGAAATGAGCAGTTCTTC.

This clonotype was observed many times. This chain links TRBV6-1 with TRBJ1-1, with TRBD1 matching over 7 bases. Germline CDR1 and CDR2: MNHNS and SASEGT. The CDR3 runs to 16 residues. V dropped 5 bases and J dropped 4; count of bases not matched to a gene: 13. The CDR3 here is CASSSNEQGWGTEAFF. CDR3 in DNA: TGTGCCAGCAGTTCCAACGAACAGGGGTGGGGCACTGAAGCTTTCTTT.

The rearrangement links TRBV10-3 to TRBJ2-7, with 7 positions matching TRBD1. The CDR3 consists of 14 residues. CDR1 is ENHRY, CDR2 SYGVKD, per germline. V shed 3 bases, J shed 0 bases, and the junction held 2 bases outside the gene matches. The CDR3 reads CAISDRGSSYEQYF. Here the CDR3 DNA reads TGTGCCATCAGTGACAGGGGGAGCTCCTACGAGCAGTACTTC.

CDR3 nucleotide sequence: TGCGCCAGCAGCCCAGACGCGCGGACCGGAGGAGGTGGCTACACCTTC. Its translation: CASSPDARTGGGGYTF. V usage is TRBV5-1 and J usage is TRBJ1-2; the D is unclear. The CDR3 has 16 residues. Germline loops: CDR1 SGHRS, CDR2 YFSETQ. V dropped 4 bases and J dropped 7 bases, with 23 bases sitting between them.

This clonotype has ten or more counts. The V gene is TRBV6-1, the J gene TRBJ2-1, with D unclear. The germline V gene encodes CDR1 MNHNS and CDR2 SASEGT. The length of the CDR3 is 15 residues. The ends were cut back, 4 bases at V and 0 bases at J, with 10 bases in the middle. The DNA of the CDR3 is TGTGCCAGCAGTGTACTTCAGGACTCCTACAATGAGCAGTTCTTC. It yields the protein CASSVLQDSYNEQFF.

The rearrangement uses TRBV6-1 and TRBJ2-7; tentatively, D is TRBD1 or TRBD2 (5 bases each). The germline gives CDR1 MNHNS, CDR2 SASEGT. The CDR3 covers 17 residues. Trimming took 6 bases from V and 5 from J, leaving 26 bases between them. CDR3 residues: CASRDPGPSLPTHEQYF. The CDR3 DNA reads as TGTGCCAGCAGAGATCCGGGACCTAGCCTTCCCACACACGAGCAGTACTTC.

The chain joins TRBV10-3 to TRBJ1-6, with D possibly matching TRBD1 (5 bases). V was trimmed by 0 bases and J by 7 bases, leaving 13 bases between them. Germline V lookup: CDR1 ENHRY, CDR2 SYGVKD. The CDR3 is 16 amino acids. The DNA of the CDR3 is TGTGCCATCAGTGAGTCACGAAGGGGCAGCAATTCACCCCTCCACTTT. Protein sequence: CAISESRRGSNSPLHF.

This clonotype was picked up many times. V is TRBV10-3 and J is TRBJ2-7; TRBD2 matches 9 bases. Trimming removed 5 bases from V and 5 bases from J; junction bases left unmatched: 7. This CDR3 spans 14 amino acids. In germline, CDR1 is ENHRY, CDR2 SYGVKD. The CDR3 loop reads CAISRAGGRNEQYF. The CDR3 nucleotides read TGTGCCATCAGTAGAGCGGGGGGTAGGAACGAGCAGTACTTC.

This clonotype was detected only a few times. The chain carries TRBV2 and TRBJ1-5; weak D call: TRBD1 (5 bases). Germline CDR1 and CDR2: SNHLY and FYNNEI. V lost 2 bases and J 0 bases, leaving 8 bases between the germline ends. This CDR3 comprises 15 residues. CDR3 amino acids: CASSERTNSNQPQHF. In DNA form, the CDR3 reads TGTGCCAGCAGTGAACGGACAAATAGCAATCAGCCCCAGCATTTT. Supplemented by reference TRBV2 and TRBJ1-5, the full variable domain reads EPEVTQTPSHQVTQMGQEVILRCVPISNHLYFYWYRQILGQKVEFLVSFYNNEISEKSEIFDDQFSVERPDGSNFTLKIRSTKLEDSAMYFCASSERTNSNQPQHFGDGTRLSIL.

The chain combines TRBV19 with TRBJ1-5; TRBD1 aligns across 10 bases. CDR3 length equals 17 residues. J was trimmed by 2 bases and V by 5 bases; bases with no gene match: 9. CDR1 LNHDA and CDR2 SQIVND come from the germline V gene (reference sequence). CDR3 coding DNA: TGTGCCAGTAGTGGCCGGGACAGGGGAGGAGGCAATCAGCCCCAGCATTTT. Translation: CASSGRDRGGGNQPQHF.

In its sample, this clonotype was seen a few times. One junction end does not reproduce the germline sequence, and a read error may be involved. The chain combines TRBV12-3 or TRBV12-4 with TRBJ2-2, with 8 bases matching TRBD1. The CDR3 consists of 17 residues. Here the CDR3 DNA reads TGTGCCAGCAGTTTAATACTTGGGCAGGGGGCGAACGGGAAGCTGTTTTTT. This translates into CASSLILGQGANGKLFF.

This clonotype was seen repeatedly, ten times or more. The chain joins TRBV7-6 to TRBJ2-3; D tentatively fits TRBD1 or TRBD2 (6 bases each). This CDR3 comprises 15 residues. Trimming removed 3 bases at V and 0 bases at J, with 10 bases between. Per the germline V gene, CDR1 is SGHVS and CDR2 is FNYEAQ. The CDR3 DNA reads as TGTGCCAGCAGCTTGGGGGGCCCTAGCACAGATACGCAGTATTTT. This gives the protein CASSLGGPSTDTQYF.